This TCR beta chain stems from a study of shared clonotypes between healthy human individuals. Overall study findings and caveats: Clonotype sharing across several donors was observed for 4% to 6.5% of naive CD4 clonotypes.

Trimming took off 3 bases at V and 0 bases at J, with 12 bases between the two ends. The length of the CDR3 is 16 residues. Germline CDR1 SNHLY, CDR2 FYNNEI. With regard to this clone: Its target is not known.

An even split of each subset's genomic DNA across several immunoSEQ plates was performed. Assay used: immunoSEQ multiplex PCR; TCRdb lists only in-frame clones, some missing. The sample includes more than 2 million clones, about 94% of them seen just once. Naivety among CD8 cells was defined by CD45RO negativity and positive CCR7 selection, thereby excluding terminally differentiated effector memory CD45RA+ cells. The chain employs TRBV2 and TRBJ2-1; D is uncertain. Sequenced material: naive CD8+ T cells from PBMCs. This clonotype was obtained from a man between 18 and 35 years old in good health. Some clones in this sample may be carry-over from other donors' samples. The CDR3 DNA is TGTGCCAGCAGTGAGCGCCAGAGATTCTCCTACAATGAGCAGTTCTTC. Translation: CASSERQRFSYNEQFF.